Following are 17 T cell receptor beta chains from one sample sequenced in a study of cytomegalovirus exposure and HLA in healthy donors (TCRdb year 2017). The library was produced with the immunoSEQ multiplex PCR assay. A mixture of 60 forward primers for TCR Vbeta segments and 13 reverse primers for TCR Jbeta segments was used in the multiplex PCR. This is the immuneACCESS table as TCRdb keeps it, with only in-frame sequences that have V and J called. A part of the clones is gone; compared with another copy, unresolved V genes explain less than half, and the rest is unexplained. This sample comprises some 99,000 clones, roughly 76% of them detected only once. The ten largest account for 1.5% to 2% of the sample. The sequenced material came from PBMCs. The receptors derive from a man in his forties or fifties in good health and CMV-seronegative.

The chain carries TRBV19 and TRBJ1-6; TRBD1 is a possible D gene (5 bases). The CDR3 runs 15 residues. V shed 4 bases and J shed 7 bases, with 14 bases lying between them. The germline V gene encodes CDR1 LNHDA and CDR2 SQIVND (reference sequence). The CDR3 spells CASSNGPGINSPLHF. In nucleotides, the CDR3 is TGTGCCAGTAGTAATGGACCAGGGATAAATTCACCCCTCCACTTT.

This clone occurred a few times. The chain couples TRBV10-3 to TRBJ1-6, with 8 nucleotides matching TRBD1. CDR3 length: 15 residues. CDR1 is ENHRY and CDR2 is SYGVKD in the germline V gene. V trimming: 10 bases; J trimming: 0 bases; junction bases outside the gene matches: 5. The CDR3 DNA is TGTGCCACCCAGGGGGCGAGCTCCTATAATTCACCCCTCCACTTT. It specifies CATQGASSYNSPLHF.

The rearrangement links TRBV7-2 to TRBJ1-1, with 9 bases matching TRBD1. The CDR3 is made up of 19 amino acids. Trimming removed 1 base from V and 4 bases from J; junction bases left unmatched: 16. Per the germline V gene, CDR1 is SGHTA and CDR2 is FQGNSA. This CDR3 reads CASSLGVGRTGVFGTEAFF. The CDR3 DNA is TGTGCCAGCAGCTTAGGGGTAGGACGGACAGGGGTTTTTGGCACTGAAGCTTTCTTT.

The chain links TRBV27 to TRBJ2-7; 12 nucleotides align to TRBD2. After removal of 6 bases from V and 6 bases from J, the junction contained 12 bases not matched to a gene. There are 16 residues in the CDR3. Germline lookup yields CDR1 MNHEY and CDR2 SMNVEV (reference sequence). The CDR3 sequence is CASSRALAGGIGEQYF. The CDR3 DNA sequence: TGTGCCAGCAGCCGGGCACTAGCGGGAGGCATAGGCGAGCAGTACTTC.

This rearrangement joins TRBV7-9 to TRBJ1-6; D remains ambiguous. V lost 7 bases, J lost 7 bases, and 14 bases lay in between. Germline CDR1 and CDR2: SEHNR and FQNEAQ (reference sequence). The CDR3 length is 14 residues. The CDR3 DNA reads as TGTGCCAGCACCCCTCCTACGAGAAATTCACCCCTCCACTTT. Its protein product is CASTPPTRNSPLHF.

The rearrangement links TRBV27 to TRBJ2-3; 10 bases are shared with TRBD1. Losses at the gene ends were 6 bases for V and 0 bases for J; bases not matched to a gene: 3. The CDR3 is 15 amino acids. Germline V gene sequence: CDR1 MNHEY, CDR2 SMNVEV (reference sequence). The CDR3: CASRRDRGSTDTQYF. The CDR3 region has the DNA TGTGCCAGCAGGAGGGACAGGGGAAGCACAGATACGCAGTATTTT.

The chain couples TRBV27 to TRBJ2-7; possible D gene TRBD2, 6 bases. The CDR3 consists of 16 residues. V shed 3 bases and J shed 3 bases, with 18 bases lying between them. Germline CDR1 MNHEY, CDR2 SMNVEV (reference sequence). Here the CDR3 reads CASSFKIGTQVYEQYF. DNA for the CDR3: TGTGCCAGCAGTTTCAAGATCGGGACTCAAGTCTACGAGCAGTACTTC.

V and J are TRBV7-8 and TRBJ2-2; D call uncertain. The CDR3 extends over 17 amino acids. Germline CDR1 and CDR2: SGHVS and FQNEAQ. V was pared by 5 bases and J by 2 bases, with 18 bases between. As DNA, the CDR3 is TGTGCCAGCAGCGTTCGGTCCAAGCCCACTAACACCGGGGAGCTGTTTTTT. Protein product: CASSVRSKPTNTGELFF.

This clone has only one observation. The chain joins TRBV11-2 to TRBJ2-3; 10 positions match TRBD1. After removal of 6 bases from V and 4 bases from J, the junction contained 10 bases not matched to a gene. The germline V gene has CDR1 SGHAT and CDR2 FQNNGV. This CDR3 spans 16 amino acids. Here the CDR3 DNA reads TGTGCCAGCAGGAACCCCGGGACAGGGGACGCAGATACGCAGTATTTT. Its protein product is CASRNPGTGDADTQYF.

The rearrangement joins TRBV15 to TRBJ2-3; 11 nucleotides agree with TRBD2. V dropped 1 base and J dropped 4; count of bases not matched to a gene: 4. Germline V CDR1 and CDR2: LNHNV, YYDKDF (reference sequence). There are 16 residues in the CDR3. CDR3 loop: CATSRVGSGGADTQYF. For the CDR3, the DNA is TGTGCCACCAGCAGAGTCGGTAGCGGGGGGGCAGATACGCAGTATTTT.

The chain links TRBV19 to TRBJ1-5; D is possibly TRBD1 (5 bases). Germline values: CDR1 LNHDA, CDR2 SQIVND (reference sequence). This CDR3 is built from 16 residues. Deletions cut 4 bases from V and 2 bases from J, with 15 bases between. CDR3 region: CASSKPPGGGNQPQHF. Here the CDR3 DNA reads TGTGCCAGTAGTAAGCCCCCGGGGGGAGGCAATCAGCCCCAGCATTTT. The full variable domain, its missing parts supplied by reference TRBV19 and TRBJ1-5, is DGGITQSPKYLFRKEGQNVTLSCEQNLNHDAMYWYRQDPGQGLRLIYYSQIVNDFQKGDIAEGYSVSREKKESFPLTVTSAQKNPTAFYLCASSKPPGGGNQPQHFGDGTRLSIL.

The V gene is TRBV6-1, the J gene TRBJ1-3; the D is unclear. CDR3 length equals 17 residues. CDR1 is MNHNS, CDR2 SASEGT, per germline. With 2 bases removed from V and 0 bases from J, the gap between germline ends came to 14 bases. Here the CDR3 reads CASSEPYYYLSGNTIYF. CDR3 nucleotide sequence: TGTGCCAGCAGTGAACCCTATTATTACCTCTCTGGAAACACCATATATTTT.

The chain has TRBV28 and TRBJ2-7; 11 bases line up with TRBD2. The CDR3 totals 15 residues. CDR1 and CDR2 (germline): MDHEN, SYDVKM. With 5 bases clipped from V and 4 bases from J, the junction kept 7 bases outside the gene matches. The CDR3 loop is CASSPPGLAGYEQYF. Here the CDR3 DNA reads TGTGCCAGCAGTCCCCCCGGACTAGCGGGTTACGAGCAGTACTTC.

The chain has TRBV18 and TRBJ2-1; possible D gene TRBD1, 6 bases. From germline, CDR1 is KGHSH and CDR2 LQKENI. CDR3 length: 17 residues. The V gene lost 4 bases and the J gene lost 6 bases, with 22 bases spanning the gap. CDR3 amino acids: CASSLGVGRGVLNEQFF. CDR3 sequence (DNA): TGTGCCAGCTCACTGGGTGTGGGCAGGGGAGTACTCAATGAGCAGTTCTTC.

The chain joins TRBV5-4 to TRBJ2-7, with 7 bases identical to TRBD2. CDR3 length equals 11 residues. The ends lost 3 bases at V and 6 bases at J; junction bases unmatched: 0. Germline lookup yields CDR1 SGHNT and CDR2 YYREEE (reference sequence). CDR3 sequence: CASSSGGEQYF. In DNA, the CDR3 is TGTGCCAGCAGCTCGGGGGGCGAGCAGTACTTC.

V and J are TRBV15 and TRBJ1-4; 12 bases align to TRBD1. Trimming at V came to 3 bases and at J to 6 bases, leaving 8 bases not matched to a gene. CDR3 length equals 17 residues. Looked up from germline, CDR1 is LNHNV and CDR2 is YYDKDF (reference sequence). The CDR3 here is CATSRSRDRGRDEKLFF. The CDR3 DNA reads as TGTGCCACCAGCAGGTCCCGGGACAGGGGGCGGGATGAAAAACTGTTTTTT. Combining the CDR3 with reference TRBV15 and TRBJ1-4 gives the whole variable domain DAMVIQNPRYQVTQFGKPVTLSCSQTLNHNVMYWYQQKSSQAPKLLFHYYDKDFNNEADTPDNFQSRRPNTSFCFLDIRSPGLGDTAMYLCATSRSRDRGRDEKLFFGSGTQLSVL.

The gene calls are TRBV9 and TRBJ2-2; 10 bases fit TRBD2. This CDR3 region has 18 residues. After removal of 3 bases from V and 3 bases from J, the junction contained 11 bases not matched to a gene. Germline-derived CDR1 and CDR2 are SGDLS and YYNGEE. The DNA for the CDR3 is TGTGCCAGCAGCGACGCCGGGACTAGCGCAACCTACACCGGGGAGCTGTTTTTT. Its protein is CASSDAGTSATYTGELFF.